The entry below gives a single TCR beta chain sequence along with its context. Time point: pre-sensitization, week 0. As to treatment: therapeutic diphenylcyclopropenone sensitization with weekly scalp DPC. Blood sampling preceded each patch test application. V shed 3 bases and J 3 bases; nucleotides not matched to a gene: 13. The CDR3 extends over 18 amino acids. Per germline, CDR1 LNHNV and CDR2 YYDKDF (reference sequence). The data originate from a study of human T cells and chemical hapten exposure. In the authors' workflow: Sample TCR counts, which ranged from about 23,224 to 750,000, had a median of roughly 96,000. TCRdb itself ran the RACE reads through MiXCR, one entry per CDR3 protein. TCRdb, rather than the study authors, made the V and J calls. Altogether fewer than 150,000 distinct CDR3 sequences are present, around an eighth being singletons, with the ten largest covering around 2.8%.

The TCR comes from a woman between 18 and 29 years old with alopecia areata. Some clones in this sample may be carry-over from other donors' samples. The chain combines TRBV15 with TRBJ1-2, with 10 bases identical to TRBD1. Specimen: whole blood, collected in connection with sensitization to the hapten diphenylcyclopropenone (DPC). The CDR3 sequence is CATSSPWGQGKGYYGYTF. DNA for the CDR3: TGTGCCACCAGCAGCCCTTGGGGACAGGGGAAGGGGTACTATGGCTACACCTTC.